Presented here are 17 T cell receptor beta chains from one specimen sequenced in a study of shared clonotypes between healthy human individuals. As defined, naive CD8 cells were CD45RO-negative and positively selected for CCR7, with terminally differentiated effector memory CD45RA+ cells excluded. Clones were sequenced by immunoSEQ multiplex PCR, and TCRdb holds only the in-frame ones, with some missing. The repertoire includes approximately 740,000 clones, 92% of them detected once, and under 30% sits in the top ten. The specimen was naive CD8+ T cells sorted from blood. The receptor source for this set is a man younger than 45 in good health.

This chain's CDR3 is CASRRGPMQSSSYNEQFF. The CDR3 DNA reads as TGTGCCAGCAGGAGAGGACCCATGCAATCCAGCTCCTACAATGAGCAGTTCTTC. This chain uses TRBV5-8 with TRBJ2-1, with D unclear. CDR3 length: 18 residues. Germline CDR1 is SGHTS and CDR2 is YDEGEE. The V end lost 5 bases, the J end lost 0 bases, and 21 bases lay between the germline ends.

This chain uses TRBV27 with TRBJ1-1; D gene uncertain. Trimming took off 11 bases at V and 2 bases at J, with 12 bases between the two ends. From germline, CDR1 is MNHEY and CDR2 SMNVEV (reference sequence). The CDR3 covers 12 residues. The CDR3 sequence: CASGRSNTEAFF. The CDR3 nucleotides read TGTGCCTCTGGACGGAGTAACACTGAAGCTTTCTTT.

The chain has TRBV7-9 and TRBJ2-1; 7 nucleotides match TRBD2. CDR1 is SEHNR, CDR2 FQNEAQ, per germline (reference sequence). This CDR3 is built from 16 residues. After removal of 4 bases from V and 7 bases from J, the junction contained 13 bases not matched to a gene. The CDR3 region has the DNA TGTGCCAGCAGCTCCATGGAGGGAGGGCCAGAGAATGAGCAGTTCTTC. It encodes CASSSMEGGPENEQFF.

The J gene is TRBJ1-1, the V gene TRBV4-1; 9 bases are a match to TRBD1. The V segment lost 8 bases and the J segment 5 bases; nucleotides outside the gene matches: 6. This CDR3 contains 13 residues. CDR1 MGHRA and CDR2 YSYEKL come from the germline V gene. In DNA form, the CDR3 reads TGCGCCAGCGGCTGGGACAGGGTGACTGAAGCTTTCTTT. Residues: CASGWDRVTEAFF.

This chain connects TRBV28 to TRBJ1-5; D not certain. The CDR3 length is 17 residues. The germline V gene has CDR1 MDHEN and CDR2 SYDVKM. The V end was cut by 7 bases, the J end by 3 bases, with 22 bases between. The CDR3 sequence is CASITRREHTNNQPQHF. The CDR3 DNA reads as TGTGCCAGCATCACAAGGCGGGAGCACACGAACAATCAGCCCCAGCATTTT.

The CDR3 nucleotides are TGTGCCAGCACCATAGGGGACACTGAAGCTTTCTTT. Protein sequence: CASTIGDTEAFF. The J gene is TRBJ1-1, the V gene TRBV28, with D possibly matching TRBD1 (5 bases). The CDR3 length is 12 residues. Germline V lookup: CDR1 MDHEN, CDR2 SYDVKM. Trimming left V 7 bases short and J 3 bases short, with 9 bases between.

This chain uses TRBV7-9 with TRBJ2-1, with TRBD2 as a possible D gene (6 bases). Germline values: CDR1 SEHNR, CDR2 FQNEAQ (reference sequence). This CDR3 contains 17 residues. V dropped 3 bases and J dropped 2 bases, with 17 bases sitting between them. DNA of the CDR3: TGTGCCAGCAGCTTTGGGTCGGGGACTGGAGCCTACAATGAGCAGTTCTTC. Encoded protein: CASSFGSGTGAYNEQFF.

The CDR3 DNA is TGTGCCAGCAGAGAACCGTTCATGAACCAGAACACTGAAGCTTTCTTT. Its protein is CASREPFMNQNTEAFF. The chain has TRBV6-1 and TRBJ1-1; D call uncertain. CDR1 is MNHNS, CDR2 SASEGT, per germline. Trimming shortened V by 6 bases and J by 1 base, and 18 bases separated the two germline ends. The CDR3 length is 16 residues.

The chain couples TRBV6-4 to TRBJ2-2, with TRBD1 matching over 7 bases. The V segment lost 8 bases and the J segment 5 bases; nucleotides outside the gene matches: 5. CDR3 length: 13 amino acids. Germline V CDR1 and CDR2: MRHNA, SNTAGT. This CDR3 is CASSDRATGELFF. CDR3 bases: TGTGCCAGCTCCGACAGGGCAACCGGGGAGCTGTTTTTT.

The V call is TRBV7-9, the J call TRBJ1-3, with 7 bases matching TRBD1. Germline V gene sequence: CDR1 SEHNR, CDR2 FQNEAQ (reference sequence). The CDR3 has 15 residues. V was clipped by 5 bases and J by 0 bases; unmatched bases: 4. The CDR3 sequence: CASSRDRDSGNTIYF. Written as DNA, the CDR3 is TGTGCCAGCAGCCGCGACAGGGACTCTGGAAACACCATATATTTT.

As DNA, the CDR3 is TGTGCCAGCAGCCCTGCTGGCAGCGGACCCAAAAACTCTGGAAACACCATATATTTT. Translation gives CASSPAGSGPKNSGNTIYF. The chain is built from TRBV5-6 and TRBJ1-3; D is unclear. Between the trimmed V and J ends, which lost 4 bases and 0 bases, there was a span of 23 bases. This CDR3 is 19 amino acids long. Germline CDR1 and CDR2: SGHDT and YYEEEE. Variable domain in full (rest from reference TRBV5-6 and TRBJ1-3): DAGVTQSPTHLIKTRGQQVTLRCSPKSGHDTVSWYQQALGQGPQFIFQYYEEEERQRGNFPDRFSGHQFPNYSSELNVNALLLGDSALYLCASSPAGSGPKNSGNTIYFGEGSWLTVV.

The chain joins TRBV29-1 to TRBJ2-7; 7 bases map to TRBD1. V lost 3 bases and J lost 5; bases outside the gene matches: 16. The CDR3 runs 16 residues. Germline V gives CDR1 SQVTM, CDR2 ANQGSEA. This CDR3 is CSVEFFSTGSPHEQYF. In nucleotides, the CDR3 is TGCAGCGTTGAGTTTTTTTCGACAGGGTCCCCCCACGAGCAGTACTTC.

This clone has a single count. The chain joins TRBV9 to TRBJ2-7; 14 bases line up with TRBD2. CDR3 length equals 15 residues. Germline trimming cut 3 bases from V and 6 bases from J; bases unmatched to any gene: 5. From germline, CDR1 is SGDLS and CDR2 YYNGEE. CDR3 region: CASSGGLAGGGEQYF. Here the CDR3 DNA reads TGTGCCAGCAGCGGCGGACTAGCGGGAGGTGGCGAGCAGTACTTC.

V gene TRBV29-1 combines with J gene TRBJ2-7, with 9 bases matching TRBD2. The germline V gene encodes CDR1 SQVTM and CDR2 ANQGSEA. The V segment lost 6 bases and the J segment 5 bases; nucleotides outside the gene matches: 8. CDR3 length: 13 residues. The CDR3 loop is CSVHVAGGNEQYF. The DNA for the CDR3 is TGCAGCGTACATGTCGCGGGAGGGAACGAGCAGTACTTC.

This chain uses TRBV11-2 with TRBJ2-1; either TRBD1 or TRBD2 may supply D (5 bases each). From germline, CDR1 is SGHAT and CDR2 FQNNGV. Trimming left V 2 bases short and J 2 bases short, with 10 bases between. This CDR3 comprises 15 residues. CDR3 region: CASSLLSGPYNEQFF. The CDR3 coding sequence is TGTGCCAGCAGCTTACTATCGGGACCCTACAATGAGCAGTTCTTC.

The CDR3 DNA sequence: TGTGCCAGCAGTTTATCGGACCCGGCGGGAGGAGCCTACGAGCAGTACTTC. As protein: CASSLSDPAGGAYEQYF. The J gene is TRBJ2-7, the V gene TRBV27; 8 nucleotides match TRBD2. Germline values: CDR1 MNHEY, CDR2 SMNVEV (reference sequence). The ends lost 0 bases at V and 2 bases at J; junction bases unmatched: 9. CDR3 length equals 17 residues.

The CDR3 spells CASSQELLAGGEQYF. CDR3 coding DNA: TGCGCCAGCAGCCAAGAGCTGCTAGCGGGAGGAGAGCAGTACTTC. The chain has TRBV4-3 and TRBJ2-7, with TRBD2 matching 11 bases. CDR3 length: 15 residues. J was trimmed by 7 bases and V by 0 bases; bases with no gene match: 5. Germline V gene lookup returns CDR1 LGHNA and CDR2 YSLEER.